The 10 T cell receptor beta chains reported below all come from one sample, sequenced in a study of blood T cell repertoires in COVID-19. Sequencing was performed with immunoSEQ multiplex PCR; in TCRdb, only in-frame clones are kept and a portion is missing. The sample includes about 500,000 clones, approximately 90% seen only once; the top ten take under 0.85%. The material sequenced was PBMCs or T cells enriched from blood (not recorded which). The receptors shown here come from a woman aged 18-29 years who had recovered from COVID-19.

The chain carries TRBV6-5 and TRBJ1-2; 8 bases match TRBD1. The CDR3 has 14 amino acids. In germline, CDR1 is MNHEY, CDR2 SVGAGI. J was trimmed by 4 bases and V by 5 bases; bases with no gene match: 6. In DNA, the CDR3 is TGTGCCAGCAGTCCCAGGGGGCAGAGCTATGGCTACACCTTC. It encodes CASSPRGQSYGYTF.

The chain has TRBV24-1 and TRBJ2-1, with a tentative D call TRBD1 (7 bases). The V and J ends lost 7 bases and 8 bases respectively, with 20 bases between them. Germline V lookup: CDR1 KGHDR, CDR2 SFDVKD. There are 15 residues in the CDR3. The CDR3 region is CATRQGQGEVDEQFF. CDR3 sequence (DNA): TGTGCCACCAGGCAGGGTCAGGGGGAGGTAGATGAGCAGTTCTTC.

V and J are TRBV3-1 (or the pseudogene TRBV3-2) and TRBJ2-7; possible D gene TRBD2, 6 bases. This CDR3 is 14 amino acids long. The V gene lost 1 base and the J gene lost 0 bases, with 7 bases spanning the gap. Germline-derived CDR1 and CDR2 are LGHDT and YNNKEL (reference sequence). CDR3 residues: CASSQGTTSYEQYF. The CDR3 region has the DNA TGTGCCAGCAGCCAAGGGACTACCTCCTACGAGCAGTACTTC.

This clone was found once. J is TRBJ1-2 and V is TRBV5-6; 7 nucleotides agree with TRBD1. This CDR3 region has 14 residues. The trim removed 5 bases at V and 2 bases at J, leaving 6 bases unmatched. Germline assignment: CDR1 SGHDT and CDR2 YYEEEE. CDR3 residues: CASRQTGTNYGYTF. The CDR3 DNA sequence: TGTGCCAGCAGACAGACAGGGACCAACTATGGCTACACCTTC.

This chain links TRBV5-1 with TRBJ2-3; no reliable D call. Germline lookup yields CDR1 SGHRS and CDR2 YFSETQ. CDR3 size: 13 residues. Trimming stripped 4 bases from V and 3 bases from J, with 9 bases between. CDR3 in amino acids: CASSKSQTDTQYF. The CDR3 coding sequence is TGCGCCAGCAGCAAATCGCAGACAGATACGCAGTATTTT.

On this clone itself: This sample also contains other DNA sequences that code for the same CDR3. CDR3 in amino acids: CASSVGSGNTEAFF. CDR3 nucleotide sequence: TGTGCCAGCAGCGTAGGATCGGGGAACACTGAAGCTTTCTTT. The rearrangement links TRBV9 to TRBJ1-1; D gene uncertain. The CDR3 loop spans 14 amino acids. Trimming left V 0 bases short and J 1 base short, with 7 bases between. Germline V gene sequence: CDR1 SGDLS, CDR2 YYNGEE.

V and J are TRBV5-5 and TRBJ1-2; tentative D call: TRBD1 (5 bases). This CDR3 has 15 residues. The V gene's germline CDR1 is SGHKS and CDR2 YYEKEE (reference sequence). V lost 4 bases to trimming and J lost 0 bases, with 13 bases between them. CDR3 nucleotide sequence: TGTGCCAGCAGCAACGCCCAGGGAACTAACTATGGCTACACCTTC. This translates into CASSNAQGTNYGYTF.

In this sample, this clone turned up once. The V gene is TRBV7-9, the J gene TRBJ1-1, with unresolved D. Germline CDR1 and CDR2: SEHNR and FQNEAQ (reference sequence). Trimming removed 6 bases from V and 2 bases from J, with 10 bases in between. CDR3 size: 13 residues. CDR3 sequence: CASSTQFNTEAFF. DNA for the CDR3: TGTGCCAGCAGTACTCAATTCAACACTGAAGCTTTCTTT.

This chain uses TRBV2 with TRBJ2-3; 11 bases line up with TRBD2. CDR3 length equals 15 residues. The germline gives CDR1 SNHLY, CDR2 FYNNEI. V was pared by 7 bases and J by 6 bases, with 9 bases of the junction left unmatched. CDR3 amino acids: CASISYSSGGDTQYF. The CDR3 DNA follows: TGTGCCAGCATTTCCTACTCTAGCGGGGGGGATACGCAGTATTTT.

The CDR3 is CASSLGQGLGYTF. DNA of the CDR3: TGCGCCAGCAGCCTGGGACAGGGGCTTGGCTACACCTTC. The chain has TRBV5-1 and TRBJ1-2; 10 bases map to TRBD1. Germline CDR1 reads SGHRS; CDR2 reads YFSETQ. J was trimmed by 7 bases and V by 4 bases; bases with no gene match: 4. The CDR3 totals 13 residues.